The 10 T cell receptor beta chains in this list originate from one sample, sequenced in a study of control samples from healthy donors and cancer patients. Assay: immunoSEQ multiplex PCR; the TCRdb copy retains only in-frame clones and omits some. The sample yields 60,000 to 65,000 clones, roughly 85% seen once. Sequenced sample: blood. The receptor set was obtained from a man between 35 and 55 years old in good health.

This clone appeared a single time. The chain employs TRBV4-3 and TRBJ2-2; D unresolved. This CDR3 has 16 amino acids. Trimming took 0 bases from V and 1 from J, leaving 9 bases between them. Germline CDR1 reads LGHNA; CDR2 reads YSLEER. The chain's CDR3 is CASSQDGRRNTGELFF. The CDR3 nucleotides are TGCGCCAGCAGCCAAGATGGACGGAGGAACACCGGGGAGCTGTTTTTT.

V usage is TRBV27 and J usage is TRBJ2-1; 7 bases align to TRBD1. This CDR3 spans 13 amino acids. The V gene's germline CDR1 is MNHEY and CDR2 SMNVEV (reference sequence). V shed 7 bases and J 5 bases; nucleotides not matched to a gene: 5. CDR3 sequence: CASTGQANNEQFF. CDR3 sequence (DNA): TGTGCCAGCACAGGACAGGCAAACAATGAGCAGTTCTTC.

In its sample, this clone was seen once. In nucleotides, the CDR3 is TGTGCCAGCAGTCCATCCCAGGGACTAGCGGGAGGTAGAAGTGAGCAGTTCTTC. This gives the protein CASSPSQGLAGGRSEQFF. This sequence joins TRBV27 and TRBJ2-1; 15 nucleotides agree with TRBD2. CDR3 length: 18 amino acids. J lost 9 bases, V lost 5 bases, and 14 bases had no gene match. Germline loops: CDR1 MNHEY, CDR2 SMNVEV (reference sequence).

V is TRBV6-5 and J is TRBJ2-5; D not resolved. CDR1 is MNHEY, CDR2 SVGAGI, per germline. This CDR3 has 13 residues. V lost 6 bases to trimming and J lost 2 bases, with 10 bases between them. CDR3 residues: CASSREWQETQYF. CDR3 nucleotides: TGTGCCAGCAGCCGCGAATGGCAAGAGACCCAGTACTTC.

The chain employs TRBV19 and TRBJ2-2, with TRBD1 identical over 8 bases. Germline V gene sequence: CDR1 LNHDA, CDR2 SQIVND (reference sequence). V gave up 1 base and J gave up 7 bases; unmatched junction bases: 5. The CDR3 loop spans 15 amino acids. CDR3 in DNA: TGTGCCAGTAGTATAGGCAGGGGGCTCGGCGGGGAGCTGTTTTTT. Its translation is CASSIGRGLGGELFF.

The CDR3 DNA is TGTGCCAGCAGCTTGGATGTGAATCAGCCCCAGCATTTT. This sequence encodes CASSLDVNQPQHF. This sequence joins TRBV5-5 and TRBJ1-5; the D is unclear. CDR3 length equals 13 residues. The V end lost 0 bases, the J end lost 4 bases, and 5 bases lay between the germline ends. Germline V lookup: CDR1 SGHKS, CDR2 YYEKEE (reference sequence).

The rearrangement joins TRBV30 to TRBJ1-3; no definite D call. From germline, CDR1 is GTSNPN and CDR2 SVGIG (reference sequence). The CDR3 totals 13 residues. With 7 bases removed from V and 0 bases from J, the gap between germline ends came to 10 bases. The CDR3 reads CAFGPFSGNTIYF. The CDR3 DNA reads TGTGCCTTCGGACCGTTCTCTGGAAACACCATATATTTT. The entire variable domain, with the rest obtained from reference TRBV30 and TRBJ1-3, is as follows: SQTIHQWPATLVQPVGSPLSLECTVEGTSNPNLYWYRQAAGRGLQLLFYSVGIGQISSEVPQNLSASRPQDRQFILSSKKLLLSDSGFYLCAFGPFSGNTIYFGEGSWLTVV.

The chain is built from TRBV7-9 and TRBJ1-6; 9 bases are shared with TRBD1. CDR3 size: 15 residues. V gave up 5 bases and J gave up 7 bases; unmatched junction bases: 6. CDR1 is SEHNR, CDR2 FQNEAQ, per germline (reference sequence). The CDR3 is CASSRDDRGNSPLHF. As DNA, the CDR3 is TGTGCCAGCAGCCGAGATGACAGGGGGAATTCACCCCTCCACTTT.

V gene TRBV4-3 combines with J gene TRBJ1-1, with D perhaps matching TRBD1 (6 bases). Germline-derived CDR1 and CDR2 are LGHNA and YSLEER. The ends were cut back, 0 bases at V and 0 bases at J, with 20 bases in the middle. This CDR3 is 19 amino acids long. CDR3 sequence reads: CASSQDSPIQGLMNTEAFF. In DNA form, the CDR3 reads TGCGCCAGCAGCCAAGATTCACCCATACAGGGACTAATGAACACTGAAGCTTTCTTT.

V is TRBV19 and J is TRBJ2-5; no definite D call. Germline V gives CDR1 LNHDA, CDR2 SQIVND (reference sequence). The V and J ends lost 2 bases and 0 bases respectively, with 7 bases between them. The CDR3 loop spans 14 amino acids. CDR3 residues: CASSISPDQETQYF. CDR3 bases: TGTGCCAGTAGTATAAGCCCGGACCAAGAGACCCAGTACTTC.